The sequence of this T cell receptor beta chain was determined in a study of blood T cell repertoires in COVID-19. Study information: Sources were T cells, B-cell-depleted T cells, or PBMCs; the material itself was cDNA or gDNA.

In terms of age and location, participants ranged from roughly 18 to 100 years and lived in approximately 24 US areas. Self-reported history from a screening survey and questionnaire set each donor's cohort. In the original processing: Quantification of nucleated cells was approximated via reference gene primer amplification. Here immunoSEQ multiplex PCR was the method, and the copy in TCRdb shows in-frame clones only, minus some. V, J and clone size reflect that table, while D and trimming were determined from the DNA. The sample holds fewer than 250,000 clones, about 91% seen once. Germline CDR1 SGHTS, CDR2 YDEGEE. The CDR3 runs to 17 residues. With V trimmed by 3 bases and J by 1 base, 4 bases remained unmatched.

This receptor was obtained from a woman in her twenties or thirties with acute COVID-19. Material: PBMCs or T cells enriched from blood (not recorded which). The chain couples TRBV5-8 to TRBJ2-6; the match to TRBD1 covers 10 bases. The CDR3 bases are TGTGCCAGCAGCTCCGGGACAGGGGTTTCTGGGGCCAACGTCCTGACTTTC. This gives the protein CASSSGTGVSGANVLTF.